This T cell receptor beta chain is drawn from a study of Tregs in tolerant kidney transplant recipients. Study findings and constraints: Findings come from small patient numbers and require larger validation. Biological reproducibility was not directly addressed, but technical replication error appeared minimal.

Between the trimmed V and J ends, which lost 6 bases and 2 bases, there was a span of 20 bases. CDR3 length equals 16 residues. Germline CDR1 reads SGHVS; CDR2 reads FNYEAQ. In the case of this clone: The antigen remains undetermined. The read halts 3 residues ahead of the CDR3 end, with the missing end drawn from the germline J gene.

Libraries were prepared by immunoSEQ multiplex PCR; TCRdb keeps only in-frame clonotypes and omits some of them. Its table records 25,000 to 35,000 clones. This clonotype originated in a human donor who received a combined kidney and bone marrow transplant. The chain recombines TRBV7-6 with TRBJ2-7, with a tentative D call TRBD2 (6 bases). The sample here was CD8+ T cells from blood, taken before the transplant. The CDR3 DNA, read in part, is TGTGCCAGCAGTCATAGTATTGGGGACTCTCCCTACGAG. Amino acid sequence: CASSHSIGDSPYE. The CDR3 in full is CASSHSIGDSPYEQYF.